Listed here are 9 T cell receptor beta chains from one sample, sequenced in a study of monozygotic twins with inflammatory bowel disease. TCRdb reprocessed the 5' RACE reads, with one entry per CDR3 protein and no DNA. This sample contains 200,000 to 250,000 distinct CDR3 sequences. Sequenced: blood. The receptors were sampled from a human donor with ulcerative colitis or Crohn's disease, or a healthy co-twin of an affected twin (not recorded which).

V gene TRBV7-2 combines with J gene TRBJ2-2; TCRdb returns TRBD2, unconfirmable since there is no DNA. The CDR3 has 17 residues. The germline CDR1 and CDR2 sequences are SGHTA and FQGNSA. This CDR3 is CASSVDASGGNTGELFF.

The J gene is TRBJ2-5, the V gene TRBV20-1; TCRdb gives TRBD2 as the D gene, but with no DNA this cannot be confirmed. Germline assignment: CDR1 DFQATT and CDR2 SNEGSKA (reference sequence). The CDR3 is 15 amino acids. The chain's CDR3 is CSARSFLAETKTQYF.

The gene calls are TRBV4-3 and TRBJ1-3; TCRdb's D call, TRBD1, is unchecked because there is no DNA. In germline, CDR1 is LGHNA, CDR2 YSLEER. CDR3 length: 15 residues. CDR3 loop: CASSQAAPSGNTIYF.

The rearrangement joins TRBV5-5 to TRBJ2-7; TCRdb indicates TRBD2, and absent DNA this call remains unverified. This CDR3 spans 14 amino acids. Germline V CDR1 and CDR2: SGHKS, YYEKEE (reference sequence). The CDR3 protein is CASSLVVHSYEQYF.

CDR3 in amino acids: CASSQERGLAALPYEQYF. This chain links TRBV4-3 with TRBJ2-7; the D gene TCRdb calls, TRBD2, cannot be checked with no DNA. The CDR3 covers 18 residues. Germline CDR1 LGHNA, CDR2 YSLEER.

The V call is TRBV5-1, the J call TRBJ1-3; TCRdb gives TRBD1 as the D gene, but with no DNA this cannot be confirmed. CDR1 and CDR2 from the germline V gene are SGHRS and YFSETQ. The CDR3 is made up of 18 amino acids. Here the CDR3 reads CASSLAPRGGPSGNTIYF.

V gene TRBV5-1 combines with J gene TRBJ2-7; the D gene TCRdb calls, TRBD1, cannot be checked with no DNA. The CDR3 length is 14 residues. The germline CDR1 and CDR2 sequences are SGHRS and YFSETQ. The CDR3 spells CASAETGSAIEQYF.

This sequence joins TRBV7-9 and TRBJ2-7. The germline CDR1 and CDR2 sequences are SEHNR and FQNEAQ (reference sequence). The CDR3 sequence is 12 residues long. The CDR3 spells CASSQPEPEQYF.

The V call is TRBV6-1, the J call TRBJ2-4; TCRdb returns TRBD1, unconfirmable since there is no DNA. CDR3 length: 16 residues. Germline V gives CDR1 MNHNS, CDR2 SASEGT. CDR3 sequence: CASSDGQGFSKNIQYF.